Listed below are T cell receptor beta chains from one sample, sequenced in a study of beta chain features in type 1 diabetes. Data came from immunoSEQ multiplex PCR; TCRdb stores just in-frame clones and leaves some out. The sample lists some 150,000 clones; 8% to 13% were seen once. The specimen sequenced was naive CD4+ T cells from blood. These receptors were obtained from a man aged 18 to 29 in good health. Each CDR3 is given with its conserved first and last residue. The D gene is left open where the match is weak. Some rows have no size entry. The others give once, few or many, or a class for an expanded clone.

V gene	D gene	J gene	clone size	CDR3 DNA	CDR3 protein
TRBV15	TRBD2	TRBJ2-2	.	TGTGCCACCAGCAGAGATGCGGGGGTTTGGGCCGGGGAGCTGTTTTTT	CATSRDAGVWAGELFF
TRBV7-3	TRBD1	TRBJ2-1	.	TGTGCCAGCAGCACCAAGACAGGGTCCTACAATGAGCAGTTCTTC	CASSTKTGSYNEQFF
TRBV18	TRBD2	TRBJ2-2	.	TGTGCCAGCTCACCGCTCGAGCGGGGAAACACCGGGGAGCTGTTTTTT	CASSPLERGNTGELFF
TRBV7-8	.	TRBJ2-7	few	TGTGCCAGCAGCTTGGGGGGACGGTTCTACGAGCAGTACTTC	CASSLGGRFYEQYF
TRBV11-2	TRBD2	TRBJ2-1	.	TGTGCCAGCAGCTTACTAGCGGGGGGGTCCTACAATGAGCAGTTCTTC	CASSLLAGGSYNEQFF
TRBV7-7	TRBD2	TRBJ2-2	few	TGTGCCAGCAGTTTAAGCGGGGGACCGAACACCGGGGAGCTGTTTTTT	CASSLSGGPNTGELFF
TRBV5-1	.	TRBJ2-7	.	TGCGCCAGCAGCTTTAGAGGGGGAGACACGTACGAGCAGTACTTC	CASSFRGGDTYEQYF
TRBV18	.	TRBJ2-2	few	TGTGCCAGCGTACCGGGACTGCCGGACCGGGAGCTGTTTTTT	CASVPGLPDRELFF
TRBV11-2	TRBD1	TRBJ2-2	.	TGTGCCAGCAGCCTGGGACAGGGTGACACCGGGGAGCTGTTTTTT	CASSLGQGDTGELFF
TRBV6-6	TRBD1	TRBJ1-5	.	TGTGCCAGCACCCCTCCGGGACAGAATCAGCCCCAGCATTTT	CASTPPGQNQPQHF
TRBV7-2	TRBD1	TRBJ2-7	.	TGTGCCAGCAGCCAAGACAGGGCCAACGAGCAGTACTTC	CASSQDRANEQYF
TRBV7-2	TRBD1	TRBJ1-6	few	TGTGCCAGCAGCTTGCCAGTCTCCGGACAGGGGTGGGAGAATTCACCCCTCCACTTT	CASSLPVSGQGWENSPLHF
TRBV7-2	.	TRBJ2-1	.	TGTGCCAGCAGCCCGCGACTGAGCTCCTACAATGAGCAGTTCTTC	CASSPRLSSYNEQFF
TRBV19	.	TRBJ2-7	few	TGTGCCAGTAGTTCTTCTGCAGGGGCGATGAGCTCCTACGAGCAGTACTTC	CASSSSAGAMSSYEQYF
TRBV6-5	.	TRBJ1-4	few	TGTGCCAGCAGTACGGGGGGAAGGGAGGAAAAACTGTTTTTT	CASSTGGREEKLFF
TRBV6-5	.	TRBJ2-2	few	TGTGCCAGCAGTTCGCATCGGTTCACCGGGGAGCTGTTTTTT	CASSSHRFTGELFF
TRBV5-1	.	TRBJ1-1	once	TGCGCCAGCAGGGAGGTCGAGGACACTGAAGCTTTCTTT	CASREVEDTEAFF
TRBV6-5	TRBD1	TRBJ2-3	few	TGTGCCAGCGTCCGGGACAGGGTGTCAGATACGCAGTATTTT	CASVRDRVSDTQYF
TRBV6-1	.	TRBJ2-7	few	TGTGCCAGCAGTGAATTGGGTGGCGGGGGCGGGATGGAGCAGTACTTC	CASSELGGGGGMEQYF
TRBV6-6	TRBD1	TRBJ1-5	few	TGTGCCAGCAGCCCCGGGACAGGGTATCAGCCCCAGCATTTT	CASSPGTGYQPQHF
TRBV29-1	TRBD2	TRBJ2-1	.	TGCAGCGTTGAAGATCTCGCAGGGACTAGCGGGGGGGATGCGCAGTTCTTC	CSVEDLAGTSGGDAQFF
TRBV5-8	.	TRBJ1-2	.	TGTGCCAGCAGCTTGAACAGGGCTCATGGCTACACCTTC	CASSLNRAHGYTF
TRBV7-9	.	TRBJ2-1	few	TGTGCCGGCACTAGTTATTTGGATGAGCAGTTCTTC	CAGTSYLDEQFF
TRBV2	.	TRBJ1-4	few	TGTGCCAGCAGTGAACGGGTGGAAAAACTGTTTTTT	CASSERVEKLFF
TRBV9	TRBD1	TRBJ1-6	.	TGTGCCAGCAGCCGGGGGGACAGGGGTTTTTCACCCCTCCACTTT	CASSRGDRGFSPLHF
TRBV19	TRBD1	TRBJ2-7	few	TGTGCCAGTAGTGTCCGGGACAGCTCCTACGAGCAGTACTTC	CASSVRDSSYEQYF
TRBV19	TRBD1	TRBJ2-2	.	TGTGCCAGTACTCATACAGGGGGAGGCGGGGAGCTGTTTTTT	CASTHTGGGGELFF
TRBV4-1	.	TRBJ1-6	few	TGCGCCAGCAGCCAACGTGGACAGTTAAGTAATTCACCCCTCCACTTT	CASSQRGQLSNSPLHF
TRBV5-1	TRBD1	TRBJ1-2	.	TGCGCCAGCAGCCCGGGACAGGTCTCTGGCTACACCTTC	CASSPGQVSGYTF
TRBV7-9	TRBD2	TRBJ2-7	many	TGTGCCAGCAGCAGGGAGGGCTACGAGCAGTACTTC	CASSREGYEQYF
TRBV7-3	TRBD1	TRBJ2-7	.	TGTGCCAGCAGTTTACGAGGGGGGACAGGGGACCACGAGCAGTACTTC	CASSLRGGTGDHEQYF
TRBV14	.	TRBJ1-5	.	TGTGCCAGCAGCCGGGGGGGGGCAGGGGATCAGCCCCAGCATTTT	CASSRGGAGDQPQHF